A selection of T cell receptor beta chains follows, all from one sample in a study of CD8 T cells in Susac syndrome. TCRdb used MiXCR to reprocess the immunoSEQ multiplex PCR reads, holding one entry per CDR3 protein. The sample includes 150,000 to 190,000 distinct CDR3 sequences, approximately 95% of them seen just once. Sequenced input: CD4+ T cells from PBMCs. The source of these receptors is a human donor with Susac syndrome. Each CDR3 is given without its conserved first and last residue.

>TRBV5-1|TRBJ2-7
ASSLGTGPMYEQY
>TRBV9|TRBJ2-2
ASSVGADPVGELF
>TRBV12-3/TRBV12-4|TRBJ2-1
ASRTGVNEQF
>TRBV7-3|TRBJ2-1
ASSLIGAGGLNEQF
>TRBV7-8|TRBJ1-5
ASSLIENQPQH
>TRBV3-1|TRBJ2-1
ASSQDVTSPYNEQF
>TRBV4-1|TRBJ1-5
ASSQGPGDQPQH
>TRBV7-9|TRBJ2-3
ASSLGDINTDTQY
>TRBV20-1|TRBJ1-1
SARLFGQGNTEAF
>TRBV29-1|TRBJ1-2
SVGASDGYT
>TRBV29-1|TRBJ1-2
SAQGGYGYT
>TRBV20-1|TRBJ2-3
SAKGSSTDTQY
>TRBV23-1|TRBJ1-5
ASSQLSQPQH
>TRBV12-3/TRBV12-4|TRBJ1-2
ASSRDSRVNYGYT
>TRBV7-2|TRBJ1-1
ASSFSAQGTEAF
>TRBV19|TRBJ1-1
ASSILGAGNTEAF
>TRBV7-3|TRBJ2-3
ASSSTSGGAGDTQY
>TRBV6-5|TRBJ1-2
ASSSGDYGYT
>TRBV7-3|TRBJ2-3
ASSSRTGGTDTQY
>TRBV3-1|TRBJ1-6
ASSQPTVNSPLH
>TRBV3-1|TRBJ2-1
ASSQAAGEVNEQF
>TRBV29-1|TRBJ1-5
SPGRAELSNQPQH
>TRBV14|TRBJ1-2
ASSQDLGYGYT
>TRBV24-1|TRBJ2-5
ATSDSTSGGVGTQY
>TRBV20-1|TRBJ1-6
SAASSYNSPLH
>TRBV3-1|TRBJ2-1
ASSQRDTEQF
>TRBV25-1|TRBJ1-2
ASSGAHSVNYGYT
>TRBV29-1|TRBJ2-5
SAGLAETQY
>TRBV4-2|TRBJ2-3
ASSQDARLASTDTQY
>TRBV7-6|TRBJ2-1
ASSPRRTIDEQF
>TRBV20-1|TRBJ2-2
SARGQAKGTGELF
>TRBV20-1|TRBJ2-7
SARSGAAHEQY
>TRBV20-1|TRBJ1-1
SARDPGKNTEAF
>TRBV6-2/TRBV6-3|TRBJ2-5
ASSYSGPPALYQETQY
>TRBV12-3/TRBV12-4|TRBJ2-3
ASRASGTDTQY
>TRBV2|TRBJ1-2
ASSGDSAGGYT
>TRBV7-2|TRBJ1-5
ASSLGPLSNQPQH
>TRBV10-3|TRBJ1-6
AISGGPGAPLH
>TRBV6-6|TRBJ1-2
ASSPMGANYGYT
>TRBV24-1|TRBJ1-2
ATSDAGTEYGYT
>TRBV13|TRBJ2-7
ASSRDRGLEQY
>TRBV6-5|TRBJ2-2
ASSYSPVNTGELF
>TRBV29-1|TRBJ1-2
SVTQGGSGYT
>TRBV2|TRBJ2-3
ASSETQGINTDTQY
>TRBV9|TRBJ2-3
ASSVGGPTLWGTDTQY
>TRBV20-1|TRBJ2-1
SASSTGRLDNEQF
>TRBV4-3|TRBJ2-3
ASSQDAATDTQY
>TRBV29-1|TRBJ2-5
SSKVGRETQY
>TRBV5-1|TRBJ1-1
ASSSGGLDTEAF
>TRBV7-2|TRBJ2-1
ASSFTGGVEQF